The present T cell receptor (beta chain) was sequenced within a study of regulatory T cells in long-lasting Graves disease. Study-level findings and limits: Fewer public clonotypes were shared by new patients (around 990) than by persistent patients (roughly 2,500).

Germline lookup yields CDR1 MNHNS and CDR2 SASEGT. The CDR3 extends over 15 amino acids. After removal of 5 bases from V and 3 bases from J, the junction contained 9 bases not matched to a gene. Arm-PCR of CDR3 regions and iRepertoire HTBI primers were used to build TCR beta libraries. TCRdb re-called the multiplex PCR reads through MiXCR, storing one row per CDR3 protein. The repertoire consists of over 200,000 distinct CDR3 sequences, with 15% to 20% occurring once and the leading ten covering 12% to 15%. Indicated time point: newly diagnosed GD, antithyroid drugs for less than 3 months. From PBMCs, RNA was extracted and then used to make the TCR library. The table lists this clonotype with a few counts. No antigen is known for it. These records were also assigned to another study, of T cells in Graves' hyperthyroidism and ophthalmopathy. This second study says: The TCR CDR3 first-round RT-PCR relied on the HTBI primer set. Most expanded thyroid clonotypes above 0.001 recurred in blood. Ophthalmopathy, as predicted by the model, came a median 6.5 months after the prediction.

The origin of this receptor is a woman under 40 with Graves disease. This rearrangement joins TRBV6-1 to TRBJ2-7; 8 bases fit TRBD1. The input for sequencing was peripheral blood mononuclear cells (PBMCs), taken at new diagnosis, from a patient treated with antithyroid drugs. CDR3 loop: CASSRQGRSLYEQYF. In DNA, the CDR3 is TGTGCCAGCAGTCGACAGGGGAGGTCCCTCTACGAGCAGTACTTC.